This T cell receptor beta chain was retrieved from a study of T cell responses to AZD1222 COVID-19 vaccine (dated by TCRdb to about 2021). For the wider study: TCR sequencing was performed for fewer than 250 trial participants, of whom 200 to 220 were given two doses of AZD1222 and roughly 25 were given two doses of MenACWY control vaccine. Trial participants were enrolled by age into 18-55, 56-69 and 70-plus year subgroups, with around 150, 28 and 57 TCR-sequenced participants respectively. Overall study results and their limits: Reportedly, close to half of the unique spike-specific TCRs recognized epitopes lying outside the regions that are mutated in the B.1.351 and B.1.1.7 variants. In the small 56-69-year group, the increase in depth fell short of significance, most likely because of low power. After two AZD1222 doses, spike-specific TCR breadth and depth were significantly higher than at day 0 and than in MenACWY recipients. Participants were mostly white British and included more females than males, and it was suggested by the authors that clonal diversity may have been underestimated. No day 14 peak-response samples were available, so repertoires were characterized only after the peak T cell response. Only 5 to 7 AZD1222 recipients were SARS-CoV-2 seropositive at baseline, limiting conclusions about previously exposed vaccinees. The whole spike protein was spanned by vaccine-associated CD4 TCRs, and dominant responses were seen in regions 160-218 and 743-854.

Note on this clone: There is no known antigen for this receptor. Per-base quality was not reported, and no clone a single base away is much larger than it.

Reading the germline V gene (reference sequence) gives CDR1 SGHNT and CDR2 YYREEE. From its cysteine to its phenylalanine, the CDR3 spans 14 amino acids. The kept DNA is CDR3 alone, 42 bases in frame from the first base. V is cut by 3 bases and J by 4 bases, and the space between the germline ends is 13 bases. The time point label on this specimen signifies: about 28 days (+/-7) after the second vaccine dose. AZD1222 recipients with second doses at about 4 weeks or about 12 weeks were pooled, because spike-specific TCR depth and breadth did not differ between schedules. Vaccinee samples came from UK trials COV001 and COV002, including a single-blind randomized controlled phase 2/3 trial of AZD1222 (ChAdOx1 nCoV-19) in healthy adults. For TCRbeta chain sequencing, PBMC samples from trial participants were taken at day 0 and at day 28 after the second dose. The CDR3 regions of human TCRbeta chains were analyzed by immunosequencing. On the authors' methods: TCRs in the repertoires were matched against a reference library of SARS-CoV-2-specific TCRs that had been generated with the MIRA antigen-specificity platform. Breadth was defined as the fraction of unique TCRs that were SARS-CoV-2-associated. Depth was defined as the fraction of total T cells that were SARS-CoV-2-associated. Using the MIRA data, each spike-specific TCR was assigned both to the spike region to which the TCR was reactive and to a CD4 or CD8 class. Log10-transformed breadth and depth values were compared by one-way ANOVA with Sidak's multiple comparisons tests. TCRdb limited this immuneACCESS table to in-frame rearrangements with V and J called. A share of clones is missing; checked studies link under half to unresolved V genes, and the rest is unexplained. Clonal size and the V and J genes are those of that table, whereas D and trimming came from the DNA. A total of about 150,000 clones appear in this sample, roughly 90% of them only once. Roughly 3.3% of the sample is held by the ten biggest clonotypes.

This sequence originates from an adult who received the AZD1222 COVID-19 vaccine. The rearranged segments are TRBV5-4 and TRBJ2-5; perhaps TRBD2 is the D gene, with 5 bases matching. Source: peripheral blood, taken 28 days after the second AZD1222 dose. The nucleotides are TGTGCCAGCAGCTCACCCGGGGAGCGAGAGACCCAGTACTTC. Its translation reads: CASSSPGERETQYF. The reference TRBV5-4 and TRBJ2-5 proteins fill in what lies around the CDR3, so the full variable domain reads ETGVTQSPTHLIKTRGQQVTLRCSSQSGHNTVSWYQQALGQGPQFIFQYYREEENGRGNFPPRFSGLQFPNYSSELNVNALELDDSALYLCASSSPGERETQYFGPGTRLLVL.